The 10 T cell receptor beta chains reported below all come from one sample, sequenced in a study of blood T cell repertoires in COVID-19. The protocol was immunoSEQ multiplex PCR, while the TCRdb copy is restricted to in-frame clones and leaves out a portion. The sample lists 150,000 or so clones, around 90% occurring once. Material: PBMCs or T cells enriched from blood (not recorded which). Receptors were obtained from a woman aged 40 to 49 who had been exposed to COVID-19.

The V gene is TRBV7-2, the J gene TRBJ1-1, with 7 bases fitting TRBD1. V shed 1 base, J shed 1 base, and the junction held 3 bases outside the gene matches. The CDR3 covers 15 residues. Germline V gene lookup returns CDR1 SGHTA and CDR2 FQGNSA. CDR3 nucleotides: TGTGCCAGCAGCTTAGGAGGGACAGCGAACACTGAAGCTTTCTTT. It yields the protein CASSLGGTANTEAFF. Full variable domain (remainder filled in from reference TRBV7-2 and TRBJ1-1): GAGVSQSPSNKVTEKGKDVELRCDPISGHTALYWYRQSLGQGLEFLIYFQGNSAPDKSGLPSDRFSAERTGGSVSTLTIQRTQQEDSAVYLCASSLGGTANTEAFFGQGTRLTVV.

The chain uses TRBV6-5 and TRBJ1-1; the D gene is possibly TRBD1 (6 bases). Germline lookup yields CDR1 MNHEY and CDR2 SVGAGI. Deletions cut 2 bases from V and 0 bases from J, with 10 bases between. This CDR3 has 15 amino acids. CDR3 amino acids: CASSYGGQLNTEAFF. The CDR3 DNA reads as TGTGCCAGCAGTTACGGTGGACAGTTGAACACTGAAGCTTTCTTT.

The V gene is TRBV5-1, the J gene TRBJ1-6; 7 bases map to TRBD1. J gave up 7 bases and V 0 bases, and 4 bases lay outside the gene matches. Looked up from germline, CDR1 is SGHRS and CDR2 is YFSETQ. The CDR3 has 15 amino acids. This CDR3 reads CASSLDGQANSPLHF. CDR3 in DNA: TGCGCCAGCAGCTTGGACGGACAGGCCAATTCACCCCTCCACTTT.

V is TRBV24-1 and J is TRBJ2-3; D is uncertain. The CDR3 length is 15 residues. Germline CDR1 KGHDR, CDR2 SFDVKD. Trimming cost V 4 bases and J 5 bases, with 15 bases left between them. The chain's CDR3 is CATSEVLPLEDTQYF. The DNA for the CDR3 is TGTGCCACCAGTGAGGTACTCCCTCTAGAAGATACGCAGTATTTT.

The chain is built from TRBV11-3 and TRBJ2-3; weak D call: TRBD2 (5 bases). The CDR3 spans 14 residues. Per the germline V gene, CDR1 is SGHNT and CDR2 is YENEEA. V was cut by 5 bases and J by 0 bases, with 9 bases left in between. CDR3 protein: CASSRPGSTDTQYF. Written as DNA, the CDR3 is TGTGCCAGCAGCCGCCCGGGGAGCACAGATACGCAGTATTTT. Combining the CDR3 with reference TRBV11-3 and TRBJ2-3 gives the whole variable domain EAGVVQSPRYKIIEKKQPVAFWCNPISGHNTLYWYLQNLGQGPELLIRYENEEAVDDSQLPKDRFSAERLKGVDSTLKIQPAELGDSAVYLCASSRPGSTDTQYFGPGTRLTVL.

This clone was seen a single time. The chain has TRBV5-5 and TRBJ2-7; 7 nucleotides match TRBD2. CDR1 is SGHKS, CDR2 YYEKEE, per germline (reference sequence). This CDR3 has 14 amino acids. Germline trimming cut 3 bases from V and 4 bases from J; bases unmatched to any gene: 7. CDR3 nucleotides: TGTGCCAGCAGCTCAGCCGCGGGGGAATACGAGCAGTACTTC. Translation: CASSSAAGEYEQYF.

The chain links TRBV19 to TRBJ1-5; the D is unclear. The ends were cut back, 6 bases at V and 3 bases at J, with 12 bases in the middle. The CDR3 is made up of 14 amino acids. Germline CDR1 and CDR2: LNHDA and SQIVND (reference sequence). The CDR3 protein is CASSPSGLNQPQHF. The CDR3, as DNA: TGTGCCAGTAGCCCTAGCGGACTCAATCAGCCCCAGCATTTT. Based on the CDR3 plus reference TRBV19 and TRBJ1-5, the full variable domain is DGGITQSPKYLFRKEGQNVTLSCEQNLNHDAMYWYRQDPGQGLRLIYYSQIVNDFQKGDIAEGYSVSREKKESFPLTVTSAQKNPTAFYLCASSPSGLNQPQHFGDGTRLSIL.

The rearrangement joins TRBV4-1 to TRBJ2-3; TRBD2 matches at 8 bases. CDR3 length equals 16 residues. Germline V CDR1 and CDR2: MGHRA, YSYEKL. The V and J ends lost 1 base and 6 bases, in that order; junction bases with no gene match: 9. The CDR3 sequence is CASSQGVAGYFDTQYF. As DNA, the CDR3 is TGCGCCAGCAGCCAAGGGGTAGCGGGATACTTTGATACGCAGTATTTT.

The chain has TRBV28 and TRBJ2-1; D call uncertain. From germline, CDR1 is MDHEN and CDR2 SYDVKM. The CDR3 runs to 12 residues. Between the trimmed V and J ends, which lost 5 bases and 7 bases, there was a span of 9 bases. The CDR3 region has the DNA TGTGCCAGCAGTCTAAGAGAGAATGAGCAGTTCTTC. Protein product: CASSLRENEQFF.

The rearrangement uses TRBV18 and TRBJ2-7; tentatively, D is TRBD2 (5 bases). V shed 1 base and J shed 6 bases, with 16 bases lying between them. Germline assignment: CDR1 KGHSH and CDR2 LQKENI. This CDR3 contains 15 residues. The CDR3 DNA reads TGTGCCAGCTCACCACGGCGGGCGTGGGGTTTCGAGCAGTACTTC. It is translated as CASSPRRAWGFEQYF. The whole variable domain, filled in from reference TRBV18 and TRBJ2-7, reads NAGVMQNPRHLVRRRGQEARLRCSPMKGHSHVYWYRQLPEEGLKFMVYLQKENIIDESGMPKERFSAEFPKEGPSILRIQQVVRGDSAAYFCASSPRRAWGFEQYFGPGTRLTVT.